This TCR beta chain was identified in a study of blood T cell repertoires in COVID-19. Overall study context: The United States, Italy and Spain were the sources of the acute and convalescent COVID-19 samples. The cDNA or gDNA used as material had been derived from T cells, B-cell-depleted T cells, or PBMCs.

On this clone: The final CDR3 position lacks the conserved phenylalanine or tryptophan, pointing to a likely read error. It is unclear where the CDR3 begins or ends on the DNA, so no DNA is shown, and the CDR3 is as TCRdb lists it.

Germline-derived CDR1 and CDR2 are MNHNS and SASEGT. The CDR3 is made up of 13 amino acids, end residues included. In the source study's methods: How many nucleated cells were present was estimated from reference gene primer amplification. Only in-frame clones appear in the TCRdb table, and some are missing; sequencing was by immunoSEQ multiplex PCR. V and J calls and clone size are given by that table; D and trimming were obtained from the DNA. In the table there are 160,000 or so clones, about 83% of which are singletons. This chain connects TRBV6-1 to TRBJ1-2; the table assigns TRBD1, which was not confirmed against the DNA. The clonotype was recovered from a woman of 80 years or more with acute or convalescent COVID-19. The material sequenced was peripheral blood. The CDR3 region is CASSDPLPGQFVI.